One and the same sample provided the 23 T cell receptor beta chains below, sequenced in a study of beta chain features in type 1 diabetes. Every isolated RNA sample was fully reverse transcribed, so sequencing captured expressed TCRB transcripts. The protocol was immunoSEQ multiplex PCR, while the TCRdb copy is restricted to in-frame clones and leaves out a portion. The sample consists of hundreds of thousands of clones, 17% of them appearing once. Sequenced: naive CD4+ T cells from blood. All receptors derive from a woman aged 18 to 35 in good health.

The chain employs TRBV2 and TRBJ2-7; TRBD2 aligns across 12 bases. With V trimmed by 4 bases and J by 6 bases, 7 bases remained unmatched. In germline, CDR1 is SNHLY, CDR2 FYNNEI. This CDR3 has 15 amino acids. The CDR3 DNA is TGTGCCAGCAGTGGTGCTAGCGGGAGGGCCGGCGAGCAGTACTTC. It translates to CASSGASGRAGEQYF.

This chain joins TRBV7-8 and TRBJ2-1; 8 nucleotides line up with TRBD2. Trimming took 5 bases from V and 3 from J; bases not matched to a gene: 12. Per the germline V gene, CDR1 is SGHVS and CDR2 is FQNEAQ. The CDR3 is made up of 17 amino acids. CDR3 sequence (DNA): TGTGCCAGCAGCACAGCCAGAACTAGCGGAGTCTACAATGAGCAGTTCTTC. It codes for CASSTARTSGVYNEQFF.

The rearrangement links TRBV10-3 to TRBJ1-5; no reliable D call. The V gene's germline CDR1 is ENHRY and CDR2 SYGVKD. Trimming shortened V by 1 base and J by 7 bases, and 8 bases separated the two germline ends. The CDR3 extends over 13 amino acids. For the CDR3, the DNA is TGTGCCATCAGTGAGTTTGGGGTACAGCCCCAGCATTTT. It encodes CAISEFGVQPQHF.

This clone was found a few times. This chain links TRBV19 with TRBJ2-1; D is ambiguous. The V and J ends lost 7 bases and 8 bases respectively, with 9 bases between them. CDR3 size: 11 residues. CDR1 is LNHDA and CDR2 is SQIVND in the germline V gene (reference sequence). The CDR3 region has the DNA TGTGCCAGTACTCATAACTATGAGCAGTTCTTC. Protein sequence: CASTHNYEQFF.

The rearrangement links TRBV28 to TRBJ1-2; D is unresolved. Trimming left V 6 bases short and J 8 bases short, with 10 bases between. The germline V gene encodes CDR1 MDHEN and CDR2 SYDVKM. This CDR3 is 11 amino acids long. Here the CDR3 reads CASRFYSGYTF. The CDR3 DNA reads TGTGCCAGCAGGTTTTATAGCGGCTACACCTTC.

V gene TRBV7-2 combines with J gene TRBJ1-5, with a weak D call TRBD1 (5 bases). V lost 3 bases and J lost 6, with 9 bases in between. The V gene's germline CDR1 is SGHTA and CDR2 FQGNSA. The CDR3 runs 13 residues. The CDR3 bases are TGTGCCAGCAGCTTTGGGGGACTTCAGCCCCAGCATTTT. Protein: CASSFGGLQPQHF.

This chain connects TRBV7-2 to TRBJ2-1, with 9 nucleotides matching TRBD2. Trimming took 3 bases from V and 6 from J; bases not matched to a gene: 9. Per germline, CDR1 SGHTA and CDR2 FQGNSA. The CDR3 is made up of 16 amino acids. The DNA for the CDR3 is TGTGCCAGCAGCTTCGGGGGCGGGAGGGCCGTCAATGAGCAGTTCTTC. Protein product: CASSFGGGRAVNEQFF. Full variable domain (missing parts from reference TRBV7-2 and TRBJ2-1): GAGVSQSPSNKVTEKGKDVELRCDPISGHTALYWYRQSLGQGLEFLIYFQGNSAPDKSGLPSDRFSAERTGGSVSTLTIQRTQQEDSAVYLCASSFGGGRAVNEQFFGPGTRLTVL.

This clone was found a few times. The genes are TRBV7-2 and TRBJ2-1; 10 bases match TRBD2. This CDR3 contains 19 residues. Germline trimming cut 1 base from V and 2 bases from J; bases unmatched to any gene: 11. The germline gives CDR1 SGHTA, CDR2 FQGNSA. CDR3 sequence (DNA): TGTGCCAGCAGCTTAGGCGGGAGACGAGCGGGAGGGACCTACAATGAGCAGTTCTTC. Its translation is CASSLGGRRAGGTYNEQFF.

The chain joins TRBV4-3 to TRBJ1-6; D may be TRBD1 (5 bases). Trimming took off 0 bases at V and 9 bases at J, with 12 bases between the two ends. Germline CDR1 reads LGHNA; CDR2 reads YSLEER. The CDR3 has 15 amino acids. CDR3 in amino acids: CASSQEAGSGSPLHF. The DNA of the CDR3 is TGCGCCAGCAGCCAAGAGGCAGGGTCGGGTTCACCCCTCCACTTT.

This clone was seen only a few times. This sequence joins TRBV28 and TRBJ1-4; D is perhaps TRBD1 (5 bases). This CDR3 region has 15 residues. Germline loops: CDR1 MDHEN, CDR2 SYDVKM. The germline V and J ends were trimmed by 2 bases and 0 bases, with 7 bases remaining between them. CDR3 loop: CASSLGGATNEKLFF. For the CDR3, the DNA is TGTGCCAGCAGTTTAGGGGGGGCAACTAATGAAAAACTGTTTTTT.

This sequence joins TRBV28 and TRBJ1-5; 8 bases match TRBD1. The CDR3 runs to 15 residues. CDR1 and CDR2 from the germline V gene are MDHEN and SYDVKM. The trim removed 8 bases at V and 2 bases at J, leaving 8 bases unmatched. The CDR3 region has the DNA TGTGCCAGCTGCCCCCAGGGGGCCCGCAATCAGCCCCAGCATTTT. Amino acids: CASCPQGARNQPQHF.

This clone came up once. This sequence joins TRBV6-1 and TRBJ2-7; TRBD2 agrees at 12 bases. Germline V gene lookup returns CDR1 MNHNS and CDR2 SASEGT. With 4 bases clipped from V and 2 bases from J, the junction kept 6 bases outside the gene matches. The CDR3 extends over 16 amino acids. The CDR3 sequence is CASSVDPSGRAYEQYF. The CDR3 DNA reads TGTGCCAGCAGTGTGGATCCTAGCGGGAGGGCCTACGAGCAGTACTTC.

Remarks on this clone: One end of the junction fails to match germline, which may point to a read error. The chain recombines TRBV2 with TRBJ1-4, with 9 bases aligning to TRBD1. Germline V CDR1 and CDR2: SNHLY, FYNNEI. This CDR3 is 13 amino acids long. CDR3 protein: CVSKQGAREKLFF. The CDR3 nucleotides are TGTGTCAGCAAACAGGGGGCTCGGGAAAAACTGTTTTTT.

This clone was recorded a few times. The chain is built from TRBV27 and TRBJ2-7, with 8 bases matching TRBD2. The trim removed 3 bases at V and 5 bases at J, leaving 12 bases unmatched. The CDR3 loop spans 16 amino acids. Germline V gene sequence: CDR1 MNHEY, CDR2 SMNVEV (reference sequence). DNA for the CDR3: TGTGCCAGCAGTTTGGGACTAGTTCGAGGAAACGACGAGCAGTACTTC. It translates to CASSLGLVRGNDEQYF.

This clone was detected a few times. This chain connects TRBV9 to TRBJ1-1; D gene unclear. The germline V gene encodes CDR1 SGDLS and CDR2 YYNGEE. Deletions cut 4 bases from V and 2 bases from J, with 12 bases between. The CDR3 sequence is 14 residues long. The CDR3 DNA reads as TGTGCCAGCAGCCCCCGGGCCTCCAACACTGAAGCTTTCTTT. This gives the protein CASSPRASNTEAFF.

This clone was observed a handful of times. The chain links TRBV7-9 to TRBJ2-1; the D gene could be TRBD1 or TRBD2 (5 bases each). Germline V gene data show CDR1 as SEHNR and CDR2 as FQNEAQ (reference sequence). The CDR3 has 12 amino acids. V gave up 5 bases and J gave up 9 bases, with 11 bases separating them. CDR3 DNA sequence: TGTGCCAGCAGCCCATCCGGGGCTGAGCAGTTCTTC. Translating gives CASSPSGAEQFF. Using reference TRBV7-9 and TRBJ2-1 for the parts outside the CDR3, the full variable domain is DTGVSQNPRHKITKRGQNVTFRCDPISEHNRLYWYRQTLGQGPEFLTYFQNEAQLEKSRLLSDRFSAERPKGSFSTLEIQRTEQGDSAMYLCASSPSGAEQFFGPGTRLTVL.

The chain combines TRBV18 with TRBJ2-7; D is unresolved. The CDR3 has 12 residues. V lost 2 bases, J lost 2 bases, and 4 bases lay in between. Per the germline V gene, CDR1 is KGHSH and CDR2 is LQKENI. CDR3 protein: CASSPMTYEQYF. As DNA, the CDR3 is TGTGCCAGCTCACCAATGACCTACGAGCAGTACTTC. The variable domain in full, completed from reference TRBV18 and TRBJ2-7, reads NAGVMQNPRHLVRRRGQEARLRCSPMKGHSHVYWYRQLPEEGLKFMVYLQKENIIDESGMPKERFSAEFPKEGPSILRIQQVVRGDSAAYFCASSPMTYEQYFGPGTRLTVT.

V is TRBV7-9 and J is TRBJ2-4; the match to TRBD1 covers 7 bases. The CDR3 is made up of 15 amino acids. Germline V gene data show CDR1 as SEHNR and CDR2 as FQNEAQ (reference sequence). After removal of 5 bases from V and 2 bases from J, the junction contained 6 bases not matched to a gene. CDR3 amino acids: CASSETGDPKNIQYF. The CDR3 region has the DNA TGTGCCAGCAGCGAAACAGGGGATCCCAAAAACATTCAGTACTTC.

The CDR3 region has the DNA TGTGCCAGCAGCTTATATGGCGGGGTGACGCGGGAGACCCAGTACTTC. It specifies CASSLYGGVTRETQYF. The chain links TRBV7-2 to TRBJ2-5, with D maybe TRBD2 (6 bases). Trimming removed 2 bases from V and 5 bases from J, with 18 bases in between. The V gene's germline CDR1 is SGHTA and CDR2 FQGNSA. The CDR3 runs to 16 residues.

There are a few counts of this clone. This specimen includes other DNA sequences encoding the same CDR3. The rearrangement links TRBV6-5 to TRBJ2-7, with D perhaps TRBD1 or TRBD2 (5 bases each). V was shortened by 2 bases and J by 0 bases, with 8 bases between the two germline ends. Germline V gives CDR1 MNHEY, CDR2 SVGAGI. The CDR3 covers 14 residues. For the CDR3, the DNA is TGTGCCAGCAGTTACGGTGGGACCTCCTACGAGCAGTACTTC. Residues: CASSYGGTSYEQYF.

This clone has only a few counts. CDR3 loop: CASSPGGTGGAGELFF. Written as DNA, the CDR3 is TGTGCCAGCTCACCAGGCGGGACCGGGGGCGCCGGGGAGCTGTTTTTT. The rearrangement joins TRBV18 to TRBJ2-2, with D perhaps assigned TRBD1 or TRBD2 (6 bases each). From germline, CDR1 is KGHSH and CDR2 LQKENI. Trimming took off 2 bases at V and 6 bases at J, with 16 bases between the two ends. The CDR3 length is 16 residues.

This clone turned up a few times. J is TRBJ2-1 and V is TRBV20-1, with D tentatively TRBD2 (6 bases). V was shortened by 8 bases and J by 8 bases, with 13 bases between the two germline ends. CDR3 length: 11 amino acids. Germline lookup yields CDR1 DFQATT and CDR2 SNEGSKA (reference sequence). CDR3 sequence (DNA): TGCAGTCTAGCGTTCGGGGATGAGCAGTTCTTC. Amino acids: CSLAFGDEQFF.

This clone was recorded a few times. The rearrangement links TRBV28 to TRBJ2-1; TRBD2 aligns across 10 bases. The CDR3 has 16 amino acids. Germline V gene sequence: CDR1 MDHEN, CDR2 SYDVKM. Trimming took 2 bases from V and 8 from J; bases not matched to a gene: 9. This CDR3 reads CASSLPQLAGRDEQFF. CDR3 sequence (DNA): TGTGCCAGCAGTTTACCCCAACTAGCGGGACGGGATGAGCAGTTCTTC.